These 29 T cell receptor beta chains were sequenced from one sample in a study of T cells in Graves' hyperthyroidism and ophthalmopathy. Amplified TCR beta CDR3 regions came from RNA transcripts. HTBI primers drove first-round RT-PCR of the TCR CDR3. TCRdb re-analysed the multiplex PCR reads in MiXCR, keeping a single row per CDR3 protein. The sample includes over 650,000 distinct CDR3 sequences, roughly 15% seen only once; the top ten take over 7.5%. Sequencing input: blood. The receptors come from a young man with Graves' hyperthyroidism.

This clonotype has a handful of counts. Here the CDR3 reads CASSSGGETYNEQFF. DNA of the CDR3: TGTGCCAGCAGCTCTGGCGGGGAGACCTACAATGAGCAGTTCTTC. The chain carries TRBV7-3 and TRBJ2-1, with a weak D call TRBD2 (6 bases). The germline CDR1 and CDR2 sequences are SGHTA and FQGTGA. The CDR3 has 15 amino acids. V shed 4 bases and J shed 2 bases, with 12 bases lying between them.

The V and J genes are TRBV19 and TRBJ1-2; no definite D call. The CDR3 has 14 residues. In germline, CDR1 is LNHDA, CDR2 SQIVND (reference sequence). Trimming shortened V by 7 bases and J by 8 bases, and 20 bases separated the two germline ends. The CDR3 DNA is TGTGCCAGTACCCCCCCGGGAAGGGCCATGGGCTACACCTTC. This codes for CASTPPGRAMGYTF.

This clonotype was counted a few times. The chain joins TRBV11-3 to TRBJ2-1; D possibly corresponds to TRBD2 (5 bases). The CDR3 covers 13 residues. CDR1 is SGHNT and CDR2 is YENEEA in the germline V gene. V lost 1 base and J 8 bases, leaving 9 bases between the germline ends. CDR3 region: CASSLGETDEQFF. In DNA form, the CDR3 reads TGTGCCAGCAGCTTAGGGGAGACCGATGAGCAGTTCTTC.

The V and J genes are TRBV7-9 and TRBJ2-7; D is uncertain. The V end was cut by 5 bases, the J end by 5 bases, with 16 bases between. Germline CDR1 reads SEHNR; CDR2 reads FQNEAQ (reference sequence). The CDR3 contains 14 residues. The CDR3 reads CASSVADRGDEQYF. The CDR3, as DNA: TGTGCCAGCAGCGTTGCAGACCGAGGCGACGAGCAGTACTTC.

The table lists this clonotype with a few counts. The J gene is TRBJ1-1, the V gene TRBV15; D is perhaps TRBD1 (5 bases). The V gene lost 0 bases and the J gene lost 5 bases, with 13 bases spanning the gap. Germline V CDR1 and CDR2: LNHNV, YYDKDF (reference sequence). The CDR3 extends over 15 amino acids. CDR3 amino acids: CATSRDRQGTTEAFF. As DNA, the CDR3 is TGTGCCACCAGCAGAGATAGGCAGGGTACGACTGAAGCTTTCTTT.

This clonotype has only a few counts. This rearrangement joins TRBV27 to TRBJ2-1; 9 positions agree with TRBD2. CDR1 is MNHEY, CDR2 SMNVEV, per germline (reference sequence). After removal of 8 bases from V and 4 bases from J, the junction contained 6 bases not matched to a gene. The CDR3 totals 14 residues. In DNA form, the CDR3 reads TGTGCCAGCTGGCGGGAGGGGAGTTACAATGAGCAGTTCTTC. Amino acid sequence: CASWREGSYNEQFF.

This clonotype has just a few counts. This rearrangement joins TRBV2 to TRBJ2-7, with a weak D call TRBD1 (5 bases). Germline lookup yields CDR1 SNHLY and CDR2 FYNNEI. Trimming stripped 7 bases from V and 2 bases from J, with 30 bases between. The CDR3 is 19 amino acids. CDR3 sequence reads: CASKEVERGRGAAPYEQYF. DNA of the CDR3: TGTGCCAGCAAGGAAGTGGAAAGGGGTCGAGGAGCCGCCCCCTACGAGCAGTACTTC.

This clonotype was detected many times. The chain uses TRBV28 and TRBJ2-3; 10 bases match TRBD2. The CDR3 contains 18 residues. With V trimmed by 6 bases and J by 0 bases, 12 bases remained unmatched. Germline values: CDR1 MDHEN, CDR2 SYDVKM. In DNA, the CDR3 is TGTGCCAGCAGCCCTCCCCTTAGCGGGAGGAAAAGCACAGATACGCAGTATTTT. As protein: CASSPPLSGRKSTDTQYF.

The table lists this clonotype with many counts. The chain is built from TRBV12-3 or TRBV12-4 and TRBJ2-7; D is possibly TRBD1 (7 bases). The germline V and J ends were trimmed by 5 bases and 3 bases, with 11 bases remaining between them. The CDR3 length is 13 residues. CDR3 in DNA: TGTGCCAGCAGTCCGGGGGACAGCTACGAGCAGTACTTC. Translated: CASSPGDSYEQYF.

The genes are TRBV7-3 and TRBJ2-2, with 14 bases aligning to TRBD2. V gave up 5 bases and J gave up 5 bases; unmatched junction bases: 4. CDR1 is SGHTA and CDR2 is FQGTGA in the germline V gene. This CDR3 comprises 16 residues. In nucleotides, the CDR3 is TGTGCCAGCAGCGCGGGACTAGCGGGAGTTACCGGGGAGCTGTTTTTT. Encoded protein: CASSAGLAGVTGELFF.

There are many counts of this clonotype. The rearrangement links TRBV7-8 to TRBJ2-5; D ambiguous. This CDR3 has 15 residues. The V gene lost 4 bases and the J gene lost 0 bases, with 12 bases spanning the gap. CDR1 and CDR2 from the germline V gene are SGHVS and FQNEAQ. CDR3 in amino acids: CASSWSELNQETQYF. CDR3 coding DNA: TGTGCCAGCAGCTGGTCAGAGTTGAACCAAGAGACCCAGTACTTC. The whole variable domain, remainder taken from reference TRBV7-8 and TRBJ2-5, is GAGVSQSPRYKVAKRGQDVALRCDPISGHVSLFWYQQALGQGPEFLTYFQNEAQLDKSGLPSDRFFAERPEGSVSTLKIQRTQQEDSAVYLCASSWSELNQETQYFGPGTRLLVL.

This clonotype appeared a few times. V and J are TRBV7-9 and TRBJ1-1; D call uncertain. The CDR3 sequence is 12 residues long. With 4 bases removed from V and 8 bases from J, the gap between germline ends came to 11 bases. Germline assignment: CDR1 SEHNR and CDR2 FQNEAQ (reference sequence). The CDR3 DNA sequence: TGTGCCAGCAGCTCGACGGGCCTAGAAGCTTTCTTT. Protein: CASSSTGLEAFF.

Ten or more counts support this clonotype. The genes are TRBV11-2 and TRBJ2-1; a possible D gene is TRBD2 (5 bases). V was trimmed by 5 bases and J by 4 bases, leaving 18 bases between them. CDR1 and CDR2 from the germline V gene are SGHAT and FQNNGV. The length of the CDR3 is 16 residues. The CDR3 protein is CASSPNWSGTYNEQFF. CDR3 in DNA: TGTGCCAGCAGCCCTAATTGGAGCGGAACATACAATGAGCAGTTCTTC.

This clonotype was detected ten times or more. The CDR3 reads CSARVQGEGYEQYF. The CDR3 region has the DNA TGCAGTGCTAGAGTTCAAGGGGAGGGATACGAGCAGTACTTC. V is TRBV20-1 and J is TRBJ2-7; 7 bases are shared with TRBD2. Germline CDR1 reads DFQATT; CDR2 reads SNEGSKA (reference sequence). The length of the CDR3 is 14 residues. Germline trimming cut 1 base from V and 4 bases from J; bases unmatched to any gene: 7.

This clonotype was recorded at least ten times. The chain is built from TRBV28 and TRBJ2-7, with D unresolved. CDR1 is MDHEN, CDR2 SYDVKM, per germline. The CDR3 consists of 13 residues. The V and J ends lost 1 base and 7 bases respectively, with 11 bases between them. The CDR3 DNA is TGTGCCAGCAGTTTATTACGACCAGAAGAGCAGTACTTC. This gives the protein CASSLLRPEEQYF.

This clonotype was recorded a few times. The V gene is TRBV20-1, the J gene TRBJ1-6; D is possibly TRBD1 (5 bases). Between the trimmed V and J ends, which lost 3 bases and 7 bases, there was a span of 16 bases. CDR1 and CDR2 from the germline V gene are DFQATT and SNEGSKA (reference sequence). CDR3 length: 15 amino acids. This CDR3 reads CSASLDGGRNSPLHF. The DNA for the CDR3 is TGCAGTGCTAGCCTTGACGGGGGACGGAATTCACCCCTCCACTTT.

The table lists this clonotype with a few counts. This CDR3 reads CSARGVTSGTDTQYF. Written as DNA, the CDR3 is TGCAGTGCTAGAGGGGTTACTAGCGGCACAGATACGCAGTATTTT. This chain connects TRBV20-1 to TRBJ2-3; TRBD2 matches at 7 bases. Germline assignment: CDR1 DFQATT and CDR2 SNEGSKA (reference sequence). This CDR3 is 15 amino acids long. Unmatched junction bases numbered 5, after V lost 1 base and J lost 1 base.

The sample holds a few counts of this clonotype. The CDR3 region is CASGFLRAEEQFF. In nucleotides, the CDR3 is TGTGCTAGTGGTTTTCTCCGAGCGGAGGAGCAGTTCTTC. J is TRBJ2-1 and V is TRBV12-5, with D perhaps TRBD2 (5 bases). Trimming removed 3 bases at V and 10 bases at J, with 13 bases between. CDR1 is LGHNT and CDR2 is FRNRAP in the germline V gene. The CDR3 covers 13 residues.

This chain joins TRBV24-1 and TRBJ2-2, with D uncertain. From germline, CDR1 is KGHDR and CDR2 SFDVKD. V lost 5 bases, J lost 1 base, and 1 base lay in between. The CDR3 loop spans 12 amino acids. CDR3 region: CATSGNTGELFF. In nucleotides, the CDR3 is TGTGCCACCAGTGGGAACACCGGGGAGCTGTTTTTT.

The V and J genes are TRBV10-2 and TRBJ1-1; 8 positions match TRBD1. Germline V gene data show CDR1 as WSHSY and CDR2 as SAAADI. This CDR3 spans 12 amino acids. V shed 11 bases, J shed 4 bases, and the junction held 6 bases outside the gene matches. CDR3 in DNA: TGCGCCTCAAGGACAGGGCTCACTGAAGCTTTCTTT. Protein: CASRTGLTEAFF.

This clonotype was detected ten times or more. V is TRBV11-3 and J is TRBJ1-1; D might be TRBD1 (6 bases). The CDR3 extends over 15 amino acids. Germline CDR1 SGHNT, CDR2 YENEEA. V dropped 1 base and J dropped 3 bases, with 12 bases sitting between them. Written as DNA, the CDR3 is TGTGCCAGCAGCTTAGCGGGGGGCGCCGACACTGAAGCTTTCTTT. It is translated as CASSLAGGADTEAFF.

A note on this clonotype: A much larger clone lies a single base off, so this may be a read error. The rearrangement joins TRBV20-1 to TRBJ2-7, with D uncertain. The CDR3 extends over 11 amino acids. V lost 2 bases to trimming and J lost 6 bases, with 8 bases between them. Per the germline V gene, CDR1 is DFQATT and CDR2 is SNEGSKA (reference sequence). This CDR3 is CSARSRCEQYF. CDR3 DNA: TGCAGTGCTAGATCTCGGTGCGAGCAGTACTTC.

This clonotype came up a few times. The gene calls are TRBV28 and TRBJ2-1, with D perhaps matching TRBD1 (6 bases). Germline V CDR1 and CDR2: MDHEN, SYDVKM. Trimming cost V 9 bases and J 0 bases, with 15 bases left between them. CDR3 length equals 15 residues. As DNA, the CDR3 is TGTGCCAGTTCCGACCCAGGGGTCTCCTACAATGAGCAGTTCTTC. It codes for CASSDPGVSYNEQFF.

In its sample, this clonotype was seen a few times. J is TRBJ2-7 and V is TRBV6-1; TRBD2 is a possible D gene (7 bases). CDR1 and CDR2 from the germline V gene are MNHNS and SASEGT. The CDR3 runs to 15 residues. Trimming shortened V by 8 bases and J by 0 bases, and 17 bases separated the two germline ends. CDR3 nucleotide sequence: TGTGCCAGCGGGGGCGGGAGCGATGACTCCTACGAGCAGTACTTC. The encoded protein is CASGGGSDDSYEQYF.

In this sample, this clonotype turned up a few times. The rearrangement links TRBV12-3 or TRBV12-4 to TRBJ2-3; tentative D call: TRBD1 (5 bases). This CDR3 is built from 13 residues. The V and J ends lost 2 bases and 6 bases respectively, with 9 bases between them. The CDR3 spells CASSLHGADTQYF. The CDR3 bases are TGTGCCAGCAGTTTACATGGGGCGGATACGCAGTATTTT.

V gene TRBV19 combines with J gene TRBJ1-2, with D uncertain. CDR1 is LNHDA, CDR2 SQIVND, per germline (reference sequence). This CDR3 contains 11 residues. V was trimmed by 5 bases and J by 8 bases, leaving 9 bases between them. CDR3 bases: TGTGCCAGTAGTCAGGATATCGGCTACACCTTC. Its translation: CASSQDIGYTF.

This clonotype was recorded many times. The CDR3 nucleotides read TGCAGCGGGACCCGGCCGGGACACGGCCAAGAGACCCAGTACTTC. Translating gives CSGTRPGHGQETQYF. The rearrangement joins TRBV29-1 to TRBJ2-5; D might be TRBD1 (6 bases). V was pared by 7 bases and J by 1 base, with 19 bases between. This CDR3 spans 15 amino acids. Germline V gene data show CDR1 as SQVTM and CDR2 as ANQGSEA.

In this sample, this clonotype turned up a few times. The V call is TRBV30, the J call TRBJ2-3, with TRBD2 matching 15 bases. Germline values: CDR1 GTSNPN, CDR2 SVGIG (reference sequence). This CDR3 comprises 18 residues. Unmatched junction bases numbered 10, after V lost 1 base and J lost 5 bases. The chain's CDR3 is CAWSAWTSGRASGDTQYF. The CDR3 DNA sequence: TGTGCCTGGAGTGCCTGGACTAGCGGGAGGGCCTCCGGAGATACGCAGTATTTT.

This clonotype was counted only a few times. The gene calls are TRBV6-1 and TRBJ1-2, with 10 bases identical to TRBD1. Germline CDR1 is MNHNS and CDR2 is SASEGT. V lost 5 bases to trimming and J lost 8 bases; unmatched junction nucleotides: 14. The CDR3 is 16 amino acids. CDR3 loop: CASSYTRKTGGMGYTF. CDR3 DNA: TGTGCCAGCAGTTATACCCGAAAGACAGGGGGCATGGGCTACACCTTC.